Sequencing of this TCR beta chain was carried out in a study of T cells after yellow fever vaccination. Study context: Preparation used SMART-Seq v4 Ultra Low Input for the low-cell-number fractions.

In this sample, this clonotype turned up many times. As yet, its antigen is unknown. Generation of TCR cDNA used 5'RACE template switching (which added a universal primer site and UMIs). Via MiXCR, TCRdb re-called the 5' RACE reads, giving one row per CDR3 protein. Among roughly 520,000 distinct CDR3 sequences listed, around a fifth were seen once. Regarding the study as a whole: FACS-sorted repertoires might harbor abundant contaminating clonotypes from the bulk population.

Trimming shortened V by 5 bases and J by 4 bases, and 11 bases separated the two germline ends. This CDR3 is 13 amino acids long. Germline CDR1 reads SEHNR; CDR2 reads FQNEAQ (reference sequence). The sequence derives from a young man who received the YFV17D yellow fever vaccine. This chain uses TRBV7-9 with TRBJ2-5; perhaps TRBD2 as D (6 bases). This specimen was PBMCs, taken approximately 22 days after the first yellow fever vaccination. CDR3: CASSAGSGETQYF. The CDR3 DNA sequence: TGTGCCAGCAGCGCGGGAAGTGGAGAGACCCAGTACTTC.